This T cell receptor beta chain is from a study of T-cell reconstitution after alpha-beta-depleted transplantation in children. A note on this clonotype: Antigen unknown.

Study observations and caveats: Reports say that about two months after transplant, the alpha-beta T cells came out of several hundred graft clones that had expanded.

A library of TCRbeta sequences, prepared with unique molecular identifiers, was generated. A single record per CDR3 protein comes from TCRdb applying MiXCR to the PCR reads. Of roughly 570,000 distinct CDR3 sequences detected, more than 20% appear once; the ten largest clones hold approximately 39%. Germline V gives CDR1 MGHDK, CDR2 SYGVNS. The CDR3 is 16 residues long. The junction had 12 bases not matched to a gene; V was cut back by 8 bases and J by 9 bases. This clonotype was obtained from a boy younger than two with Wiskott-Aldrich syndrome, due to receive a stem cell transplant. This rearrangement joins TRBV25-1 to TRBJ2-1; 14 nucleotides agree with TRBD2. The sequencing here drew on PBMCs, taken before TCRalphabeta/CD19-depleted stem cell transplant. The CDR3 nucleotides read TGTGCCAGCTCCTTAGGGACTAGCGGGAGTTCCCTTGAGCAGTTCTTC. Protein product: CASSLGTSGSSLEQFF.